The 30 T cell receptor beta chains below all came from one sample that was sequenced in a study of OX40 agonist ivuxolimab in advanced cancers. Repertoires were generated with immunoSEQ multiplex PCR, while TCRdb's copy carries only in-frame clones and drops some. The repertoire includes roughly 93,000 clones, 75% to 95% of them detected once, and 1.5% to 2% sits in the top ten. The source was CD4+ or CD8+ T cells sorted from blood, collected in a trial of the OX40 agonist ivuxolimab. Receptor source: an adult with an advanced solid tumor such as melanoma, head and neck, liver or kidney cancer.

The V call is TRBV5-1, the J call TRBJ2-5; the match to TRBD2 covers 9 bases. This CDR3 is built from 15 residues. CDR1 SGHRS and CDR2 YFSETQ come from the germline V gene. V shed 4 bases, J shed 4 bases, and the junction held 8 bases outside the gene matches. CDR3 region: CASSVLSGRRETQYF. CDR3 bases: TGCGCCAGCAGCGTACTTAGCGGGAGAAGAGAGACCCAGTACTTC.

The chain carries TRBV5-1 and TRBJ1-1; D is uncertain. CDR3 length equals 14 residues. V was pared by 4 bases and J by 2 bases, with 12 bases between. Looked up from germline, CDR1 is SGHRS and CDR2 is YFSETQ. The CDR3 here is CASSPPGPNTEAFF. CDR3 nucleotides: TGCGCCAGCAGCCCGCCGGGTCCAAACACTGAAGCTTTCTTT.

This CDR3 is CASSILGGVETQYF. CDR3 coding DNA: TGTGCCAGTAGTATCTTAGGTGGCGTGGAGACCCAGTACTTC. This chain joins TRBV19 and TRBJ2-5; D not certain. The germline V and J ends were trimmed by 3 bases and 5 bases, with 13 bases remaining between them. The germline gives CDR1 LNHDA, CDR2 SQIVND (reference sequence). The CDR3 consists of 14 residues.

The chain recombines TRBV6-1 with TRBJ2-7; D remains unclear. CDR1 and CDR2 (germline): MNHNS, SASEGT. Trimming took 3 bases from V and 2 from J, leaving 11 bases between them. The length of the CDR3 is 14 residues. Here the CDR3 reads CASSEGRVPYEQYF. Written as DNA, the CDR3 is TGTGCCAGCAGTGAGGGAAGGGTACCCTACGAGCAGTACTTC.

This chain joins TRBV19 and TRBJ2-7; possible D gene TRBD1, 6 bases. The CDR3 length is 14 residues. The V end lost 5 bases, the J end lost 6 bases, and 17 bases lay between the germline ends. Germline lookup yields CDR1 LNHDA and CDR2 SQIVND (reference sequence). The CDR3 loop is CASSPNGQTTEQYF. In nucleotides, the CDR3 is TGTGCCAGTAGTCCGAACGGACAGACGACCGAGCAGTACTTC.

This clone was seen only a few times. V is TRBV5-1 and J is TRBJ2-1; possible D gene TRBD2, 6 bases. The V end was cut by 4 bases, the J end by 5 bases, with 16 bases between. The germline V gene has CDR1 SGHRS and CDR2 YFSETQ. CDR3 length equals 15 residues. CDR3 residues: CASSPGALANNEQFF. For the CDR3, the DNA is TGCGCCAGCAGCCCGGGCGCTCTAGCGAACAATGAGCAGTTCTTC. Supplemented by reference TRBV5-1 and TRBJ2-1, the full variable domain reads KAGVTQTPRYLIKTRGQQVTLSCSPISGHRSVSWYQQTPGQGLQFLFEYFSETQRNKGNFPGRFSGRQFSNSRSEMNVSTLELGDSALYLCASSPGALANNEQFFGPGTRLTVL.

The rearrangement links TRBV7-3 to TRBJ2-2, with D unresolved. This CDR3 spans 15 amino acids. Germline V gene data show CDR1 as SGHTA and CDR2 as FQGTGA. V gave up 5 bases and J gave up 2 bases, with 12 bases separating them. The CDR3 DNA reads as TGTGCCAGCAGCCGCTCACTGGGAAACACCGGGGAGCTGTTTTTT. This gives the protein CASSRSLGNTGELFF.

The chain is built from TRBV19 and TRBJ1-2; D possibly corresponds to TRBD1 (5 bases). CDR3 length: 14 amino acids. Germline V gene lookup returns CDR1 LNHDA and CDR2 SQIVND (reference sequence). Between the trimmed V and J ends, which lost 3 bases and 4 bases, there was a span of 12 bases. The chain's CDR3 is CASSITGLVYGYTF. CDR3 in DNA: TGTGCCAGTAGTATCACAGGACTCGTCTATGGCTACACCTTC. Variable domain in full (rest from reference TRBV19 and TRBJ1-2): DGGITQSPKYLFRKEGQNVTLSCEQNLNHDAMYWYRQDPGQGLRLIYYSQIVNDFQKGDIAEGYSVSREKKESFPLTVTSAQKNPTAFYLCASSITGLVYGYTFGSGTRLTVV.

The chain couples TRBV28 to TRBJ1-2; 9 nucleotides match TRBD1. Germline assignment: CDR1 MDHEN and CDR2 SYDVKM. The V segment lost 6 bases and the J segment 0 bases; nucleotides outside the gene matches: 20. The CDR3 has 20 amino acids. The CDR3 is CASRRTLTQGAGTSNYGYTF. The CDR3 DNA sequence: TGTGCCAGCAGACGTACGCTGACACAGGGGGCCGGGACCTCTAACTATGGCTACACCTTC.

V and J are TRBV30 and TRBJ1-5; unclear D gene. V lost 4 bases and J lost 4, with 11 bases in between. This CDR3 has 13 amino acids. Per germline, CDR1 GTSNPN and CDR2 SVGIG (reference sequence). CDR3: CAWKGSGNQPQHF. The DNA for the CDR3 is TGTGCCTGGAAGGGCAGTGGGAATCAGCCCCAGCATTTT.

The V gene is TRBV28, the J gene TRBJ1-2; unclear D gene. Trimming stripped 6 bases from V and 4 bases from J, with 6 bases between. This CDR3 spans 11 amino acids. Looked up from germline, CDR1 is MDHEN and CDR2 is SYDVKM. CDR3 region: CASRRGYGYTF. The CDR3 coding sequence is TGTGCCAGCAGACGAGGCTATGGCTACACCTTC.

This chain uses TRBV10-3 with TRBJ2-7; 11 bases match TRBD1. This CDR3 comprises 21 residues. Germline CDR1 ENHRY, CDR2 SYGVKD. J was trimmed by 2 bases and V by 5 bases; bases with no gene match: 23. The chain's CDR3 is CAISTDRGPLELAELTYEQYF. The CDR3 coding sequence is TGTGCCATCAGTACGGACAGGGGGCCTTTGGAACTAGCGGAGCTTACCTACGAGCAGTACTTC.

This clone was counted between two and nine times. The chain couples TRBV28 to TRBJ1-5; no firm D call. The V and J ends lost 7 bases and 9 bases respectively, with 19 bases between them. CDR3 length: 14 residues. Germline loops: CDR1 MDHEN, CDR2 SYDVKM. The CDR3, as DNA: TGTGCCAGCATCCCCCACTCGGACGGGAGGCCCCAGCATTTT. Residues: CASIPHSDGRPQHF.

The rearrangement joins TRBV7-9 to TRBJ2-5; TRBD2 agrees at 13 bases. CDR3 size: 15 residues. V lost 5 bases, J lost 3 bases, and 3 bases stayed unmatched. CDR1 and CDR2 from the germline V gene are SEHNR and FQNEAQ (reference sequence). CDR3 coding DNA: TGTGCCAGCAGCCGTACTAGCGGGAGGGAAGAGACCCAGTACTTC. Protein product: CASSRTSGREETQYF.

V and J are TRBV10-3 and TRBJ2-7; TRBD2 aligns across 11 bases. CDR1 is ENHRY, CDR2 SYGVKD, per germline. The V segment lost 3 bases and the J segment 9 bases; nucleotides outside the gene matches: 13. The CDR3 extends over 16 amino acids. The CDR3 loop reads CAISDQLAGDVPRQYF. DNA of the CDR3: TGTGCCATCAGTGACCAACTAGCGGGAGATGTTCCGAGGCAGTACTTC.

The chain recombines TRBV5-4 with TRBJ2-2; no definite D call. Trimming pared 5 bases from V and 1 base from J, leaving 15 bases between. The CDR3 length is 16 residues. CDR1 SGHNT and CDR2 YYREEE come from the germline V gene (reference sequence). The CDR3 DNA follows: TGTGCCAGCAGTCCCGTACGAGGAGAGAACACCGGGGAGCTGTTTTTT. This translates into CASSPVRGENTGELFF.

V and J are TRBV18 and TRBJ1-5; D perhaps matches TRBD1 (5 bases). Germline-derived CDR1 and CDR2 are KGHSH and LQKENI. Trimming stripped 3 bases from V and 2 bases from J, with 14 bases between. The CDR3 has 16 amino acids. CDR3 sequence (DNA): TGTGCCAGCTCACCTCCGGGGGGTTTTGGCAATCAGCCCCAGCATTTT. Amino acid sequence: CASSPPGGFGNQPQHF. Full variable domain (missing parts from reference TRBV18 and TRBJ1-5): NAGVMQNPRHLVRRRGQEARLRCSPMKGHSHVYWYRQLPEEGLKFMVYLQKENIIDESGMPKERFSAEFPKEGPSILRIQQVVRGDSAAYFCASSPPGGFGNQPQHFGDGTRLSIL.

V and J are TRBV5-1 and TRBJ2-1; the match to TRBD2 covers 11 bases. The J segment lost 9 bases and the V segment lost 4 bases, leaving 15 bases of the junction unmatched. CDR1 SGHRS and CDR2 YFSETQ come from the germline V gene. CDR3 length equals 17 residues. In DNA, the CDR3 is TGCGCCAGCAGCCTGATGTTTCTAGCGGGAGGATCGGGTGAGCAGTTCTTC. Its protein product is CASSLMFLAGGSGEQFF.

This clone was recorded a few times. In DNA form, the CDR3 reads TGTGCCAGCAGCTTAGGCTCCAGGGCCGCAGATACGCAGTATTTT. Amino acid sequence: CASSLGSRAADTQYF. The V gene is TRBV7-8, the J gene TRBJ2-3; maybe TRBD1 (5 bases). Trimming stripped 1 base from V and 4 bases from J, with 12 bases between. Looked up from germline, CDR1 is SGHVS and CDR2 is FQNEAQ. The CDR3 is 15 residues long.

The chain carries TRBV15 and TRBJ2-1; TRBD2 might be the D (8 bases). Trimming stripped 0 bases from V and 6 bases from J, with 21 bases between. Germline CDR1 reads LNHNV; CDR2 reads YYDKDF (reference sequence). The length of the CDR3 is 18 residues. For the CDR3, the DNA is TGTGCCACCAGCAGAGATCTACTAGCGGAGGGGGCGGGCAATGAGCAGTTCTTC. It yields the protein CATSRDLLAEGAGNEQFF.

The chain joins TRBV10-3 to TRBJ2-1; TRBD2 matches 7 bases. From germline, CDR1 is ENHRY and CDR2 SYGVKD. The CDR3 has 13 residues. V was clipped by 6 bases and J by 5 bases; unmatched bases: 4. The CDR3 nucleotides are TGTGCCATCAGGAGGGAGGGGAACAATGAGCAGTTCTTC. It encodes CAIRREGNNEQFF.

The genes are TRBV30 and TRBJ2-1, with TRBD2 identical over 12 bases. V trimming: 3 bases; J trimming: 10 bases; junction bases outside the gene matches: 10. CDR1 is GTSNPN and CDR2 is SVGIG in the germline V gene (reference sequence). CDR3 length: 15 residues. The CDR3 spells CAWREWTSGAKEQFF. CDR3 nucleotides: TGTGCCTGGAGGGAGTGGACTAGCGGGGCCAAGGAGCAGTTCTTC. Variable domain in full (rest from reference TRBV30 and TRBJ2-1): SQTIHQWPATLVQPVGSPLSLECTVEGTSNPNLYWYRQAAGRGLQLLFYSVGIGQISSEVPQNLSASRPQDRQFILSSKKLLLSDSGFYLCAWREWTSGAKEQFFGPGTRLTVL.

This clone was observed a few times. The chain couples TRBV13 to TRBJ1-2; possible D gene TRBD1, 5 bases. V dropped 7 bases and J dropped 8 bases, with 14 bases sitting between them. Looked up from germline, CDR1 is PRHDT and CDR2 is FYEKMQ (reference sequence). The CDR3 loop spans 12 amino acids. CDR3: CASTGTPGGYTF. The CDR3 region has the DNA TGTGCCAGCACCGGGACTCCGGGGGGCTACACCTTC.

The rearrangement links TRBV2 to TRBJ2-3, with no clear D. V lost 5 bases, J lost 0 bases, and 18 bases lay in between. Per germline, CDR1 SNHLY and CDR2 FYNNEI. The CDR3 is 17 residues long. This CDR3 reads CASSPRVRSASTDTQYF. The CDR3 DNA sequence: TGTGCCAGCAGTCCCCGGGTGCGCTCCGCGAGCACAGATACGCAGTATTTT.

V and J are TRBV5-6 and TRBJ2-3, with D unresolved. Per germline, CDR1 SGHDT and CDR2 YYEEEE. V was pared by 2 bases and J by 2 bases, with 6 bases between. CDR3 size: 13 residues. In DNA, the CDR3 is TGTGCCAGCAGCTTTGCTGACACAGATACGCAGTATTTT. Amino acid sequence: CASSFADTDTQYF.

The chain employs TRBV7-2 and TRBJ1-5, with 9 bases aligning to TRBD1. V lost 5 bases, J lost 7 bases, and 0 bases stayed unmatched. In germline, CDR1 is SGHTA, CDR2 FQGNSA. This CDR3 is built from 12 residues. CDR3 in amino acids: CASSGTGQPQHF. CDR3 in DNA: TGTGCCAGCAGCGGGACAGGGCAGCCCCAGCATTTT.

CDR3 residues: CASSSGQGAVETQYF. DNA of the CDR3: TGCGCCAGCAGCTCCGGACAGGGGGCGGTGGAGACCCAGTACTTC. The J gene is TRBJ2-5, the V gene TRBV5-1, with TRBD1 matching 11 bases. The CDR3 is 15 residues long. Germline V gene lookup returns CDR1 SGHRS and CDR2 YFSETQ. V lost 3 bases, J lost 5 bases, and 6 bases stayed unmatched.

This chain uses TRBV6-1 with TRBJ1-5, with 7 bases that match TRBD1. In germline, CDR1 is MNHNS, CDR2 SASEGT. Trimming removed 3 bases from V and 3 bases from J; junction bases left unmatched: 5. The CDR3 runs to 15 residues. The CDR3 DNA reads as TGTGCCAGCAGTGATGGGACAGCAATCAATCAGCCCCAGCATTTT. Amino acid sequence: CASSDGTAINQPQHF.

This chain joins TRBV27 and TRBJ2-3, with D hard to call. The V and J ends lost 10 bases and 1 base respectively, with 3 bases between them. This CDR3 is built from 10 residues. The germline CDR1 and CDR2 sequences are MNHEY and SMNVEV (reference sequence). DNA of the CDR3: TGTGCCAACGGCACAGATACGCAGTATTTT. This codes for CANGTDTQYF.

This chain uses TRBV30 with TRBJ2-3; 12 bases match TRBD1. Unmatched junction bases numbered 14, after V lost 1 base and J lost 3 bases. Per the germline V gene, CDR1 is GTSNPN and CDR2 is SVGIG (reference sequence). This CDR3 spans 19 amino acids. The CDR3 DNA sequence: TGTGCCTGGAGTGCCGGCTGGGGACAGGGGGCTCGAGGGACAGATACGCAGTATTTT. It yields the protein CAWSAGWGQGARGTDTQYF.